This record concerns one T cell receptor beta chain sequence. The data were produced by immunoSEQ multiplex PCR, yet TCRdb's version contains in-frame clones alone and is incomplete. This sample carries roughly 250,000 clones, around 84% of them seen once, and the ten largest clones take about 0.93%. This record belongs to a study of blood T cell repertoires in COVID-19. The CDR3 runs 14 residues. CDR1 is SEHNR and CDR2 is FQNEAQ in the germline V gene (reference sequence). V lost 4 bases and J lost 4; bases outside the gene matches: 6. The receptor was isolated from a man between 35 and 55 years old with acute or convalescent COVID-19. The V call is TRBV7-9, the J call TRBJ1-1, with 7 bases matching TRBD1. Sequenced: peripheral blood. The CDR3 bases are TGTGCCAGCAGCTCAAACAGGGGAAGCACTGAAGCTTTCTTT. The encoded protein is CASSSNRGSTEAFF.